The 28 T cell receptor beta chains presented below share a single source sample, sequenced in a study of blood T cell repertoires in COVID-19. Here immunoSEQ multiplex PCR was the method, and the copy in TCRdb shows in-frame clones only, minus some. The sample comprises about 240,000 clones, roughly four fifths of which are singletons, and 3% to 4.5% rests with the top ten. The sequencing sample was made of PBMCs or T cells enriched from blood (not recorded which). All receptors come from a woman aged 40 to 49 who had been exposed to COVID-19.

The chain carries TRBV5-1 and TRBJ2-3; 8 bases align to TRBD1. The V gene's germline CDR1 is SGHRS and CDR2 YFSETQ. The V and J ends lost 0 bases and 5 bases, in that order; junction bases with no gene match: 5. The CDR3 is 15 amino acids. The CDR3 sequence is CASSLAGQVGDTQYF. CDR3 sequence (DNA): TGCGCCAGCAGCTTGGCGGGACAGGTAGGAGATACGCAGTATTTT.

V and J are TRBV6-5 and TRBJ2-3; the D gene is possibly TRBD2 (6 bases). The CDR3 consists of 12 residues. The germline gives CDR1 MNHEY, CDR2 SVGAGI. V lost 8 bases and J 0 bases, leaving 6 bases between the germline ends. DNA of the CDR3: TGTGCCAGCGGGGGGAGCACAGATACGCAGTATTTT. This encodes CASGGSTDTQYF.

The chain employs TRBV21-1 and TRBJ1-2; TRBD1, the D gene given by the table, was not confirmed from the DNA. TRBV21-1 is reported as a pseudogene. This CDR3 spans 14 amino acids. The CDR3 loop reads CASRKAGGNYGYTF. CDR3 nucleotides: TGTGCCAGCCGCAAGGCTGGGGGCAACTATGGCTACACCTTC.

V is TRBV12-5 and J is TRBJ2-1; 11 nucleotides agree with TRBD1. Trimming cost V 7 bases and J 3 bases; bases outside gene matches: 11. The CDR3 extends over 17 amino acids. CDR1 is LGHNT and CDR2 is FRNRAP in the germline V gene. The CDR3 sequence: CASAIQRGTGGYNEQFF. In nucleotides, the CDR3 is TGTGCTAGTGCCATCCAAAGGGGGACAGGGGGCTACAATGAGCAGTTCTTC.

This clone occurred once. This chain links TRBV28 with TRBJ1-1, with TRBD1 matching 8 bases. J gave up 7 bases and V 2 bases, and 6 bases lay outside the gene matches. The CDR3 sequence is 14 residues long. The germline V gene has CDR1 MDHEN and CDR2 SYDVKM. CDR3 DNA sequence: TGTGCCAGCAGTTTAGGGGACAGGTGGAATGAAGCTTTCTTT. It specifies CASSLGDRWNEAFF.

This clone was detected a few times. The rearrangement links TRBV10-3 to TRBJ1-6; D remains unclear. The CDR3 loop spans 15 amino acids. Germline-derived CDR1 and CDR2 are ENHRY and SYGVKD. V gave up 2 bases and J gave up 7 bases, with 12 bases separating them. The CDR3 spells CAISEGLIVNSPLHF. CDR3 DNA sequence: TGTGCCATCAGTGAGGGGCTCATCGTGAATTCACCCCTCCACTTT.

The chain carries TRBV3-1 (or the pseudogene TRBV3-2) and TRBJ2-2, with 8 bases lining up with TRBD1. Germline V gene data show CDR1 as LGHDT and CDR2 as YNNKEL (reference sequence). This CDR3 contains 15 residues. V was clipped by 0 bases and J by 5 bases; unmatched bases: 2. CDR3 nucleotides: TGTGCCAGCAGCCAAGAAGGACAGGGAACCGGGGAGCTGTTTTTT. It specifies CASSQEGQGTGELFF.

The CDR3 DNA is TGTGCCAGCAGCTTACAGGGGGCGTCAATTTTCTATGGCTACACCTTC. Translated, it gives CASSLQGASIFYGYTF. This sequence joins TRBV7-3 and TRBJ1-2; 8 bases are a match to TRBD1. V lost 2 bases and J lost 4; bases outside the gene matches: 9. The CDR3 sequence is 16 residues long. CDR1 SGHTA and CDR2 FQGTGA come from the germline V gene.

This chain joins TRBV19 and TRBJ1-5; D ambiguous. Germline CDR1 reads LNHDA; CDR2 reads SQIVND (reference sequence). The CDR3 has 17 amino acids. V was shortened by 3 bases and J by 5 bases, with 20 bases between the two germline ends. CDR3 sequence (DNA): TGTGCCAGTAGTATCCGCCATTCGGGCCAGCGGGATCAGCCCCAGCATTTT. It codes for CASSIRHSGQRDQPQHF.

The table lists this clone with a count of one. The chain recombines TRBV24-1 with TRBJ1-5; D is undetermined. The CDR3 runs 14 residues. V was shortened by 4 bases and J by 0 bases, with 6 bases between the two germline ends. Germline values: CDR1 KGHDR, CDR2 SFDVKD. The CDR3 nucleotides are TGTGCCACCAGTGAGCGGGGTAGCAATCAGCCCCAGCATTTT. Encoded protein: CATSERGSNQPQHF.

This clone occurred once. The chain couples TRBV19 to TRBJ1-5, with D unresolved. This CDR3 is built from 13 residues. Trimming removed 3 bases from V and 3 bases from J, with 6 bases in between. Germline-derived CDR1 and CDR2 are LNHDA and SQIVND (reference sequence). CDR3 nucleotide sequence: TGTGCCAGTAGTATTGGCCCCAATCAGCCCCAGCATTTT. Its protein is CASSIGPNQPQHF.

CDR3 bases: TGTGCCAGCAGGTCTGGCGGGGCGGACAATGAGCAGTTCTTC. Its translation is CASRSGGADNEQFF. The chain couples TRBV6-5 to TRBJ2-1; D is perhaps TRBD2 (6 bases). The CDR3 length is 14 residues. Germline loops: CDR1 MNHEY, CDR2 SVGAGI. Trimming left V 6 bases short and J 5 bases short, with 14 bases between.

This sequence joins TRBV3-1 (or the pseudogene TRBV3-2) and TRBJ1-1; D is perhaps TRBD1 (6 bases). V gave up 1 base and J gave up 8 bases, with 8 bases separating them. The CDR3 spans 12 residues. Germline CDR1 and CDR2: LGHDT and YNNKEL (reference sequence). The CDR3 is CASSQADREAFF. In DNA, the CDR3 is TGTGCCAGCAGCCAAGCGGACAGAGAAGCTTTCTTT.

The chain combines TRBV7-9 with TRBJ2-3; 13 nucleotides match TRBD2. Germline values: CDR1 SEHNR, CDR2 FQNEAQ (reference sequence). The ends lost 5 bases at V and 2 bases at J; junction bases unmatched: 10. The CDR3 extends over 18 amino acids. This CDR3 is CASSPPPGLAGNTDTQYF. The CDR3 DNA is TGTGCCAGCAGCCCGCCGCCGGGACTAGCGGGGAACACAGATACGCAGTATTTT.

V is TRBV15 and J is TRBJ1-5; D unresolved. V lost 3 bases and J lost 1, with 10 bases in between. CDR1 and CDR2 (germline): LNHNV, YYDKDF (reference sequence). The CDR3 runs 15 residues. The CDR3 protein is CATSRTSLSNQPQHF. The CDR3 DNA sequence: TGTGCCACCAGCAGGACATCGCTAAGCAATCAGCCCCAGCATTTT.

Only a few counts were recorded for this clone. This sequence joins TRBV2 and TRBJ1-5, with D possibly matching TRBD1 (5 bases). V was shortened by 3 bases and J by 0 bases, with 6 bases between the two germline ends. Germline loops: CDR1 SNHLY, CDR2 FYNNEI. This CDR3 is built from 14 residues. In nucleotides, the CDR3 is TGTGCCAGCAGTGACAGGGATAGCAATCAGCCCCAGCATTTT. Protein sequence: CASSDRDSNQPQHF. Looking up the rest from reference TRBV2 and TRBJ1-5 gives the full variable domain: EPEVTQTPSHQVTQMGQEVILRCVPISNHLYFYWYRQILGQKVEFLVSFYNNEISEKSEIFDDQFSVERPDGSNFTLKIRSTKLEDSAMYFCASSDRDSNQPQHFGDGTRLSIL.

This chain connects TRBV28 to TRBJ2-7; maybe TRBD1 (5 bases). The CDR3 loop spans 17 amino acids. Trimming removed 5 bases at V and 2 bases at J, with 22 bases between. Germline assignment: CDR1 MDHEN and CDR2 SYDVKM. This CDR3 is CASSGGADLSPPYEQYF. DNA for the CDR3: TGTGCCAGCAGTGGTGGGGCGGACCTAAGCCCCCCCTACGAGCAGTACTTC.

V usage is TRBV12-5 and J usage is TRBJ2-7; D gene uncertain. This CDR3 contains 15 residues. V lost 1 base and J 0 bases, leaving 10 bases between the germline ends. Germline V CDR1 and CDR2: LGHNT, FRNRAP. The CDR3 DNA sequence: TGTGCTAGTGGTTTGGGAGTCTCAAGCTCCTACGAGCAGTACTTC. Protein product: CASGLGVSSSYEQYF.

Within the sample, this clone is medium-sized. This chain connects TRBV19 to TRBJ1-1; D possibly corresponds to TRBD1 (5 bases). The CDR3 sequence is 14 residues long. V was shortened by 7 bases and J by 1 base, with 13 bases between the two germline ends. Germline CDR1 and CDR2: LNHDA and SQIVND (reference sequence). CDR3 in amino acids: CASTTWGRNTEAFF. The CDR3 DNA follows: TGTGCCAGTACCACCTGGGGCAGGAACACTGAAGCTTTCTTT.

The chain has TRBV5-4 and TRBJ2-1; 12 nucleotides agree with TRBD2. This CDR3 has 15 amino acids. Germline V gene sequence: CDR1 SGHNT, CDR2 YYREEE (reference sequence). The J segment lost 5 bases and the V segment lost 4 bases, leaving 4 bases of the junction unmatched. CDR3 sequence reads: CASSPRTSGNNEQFF. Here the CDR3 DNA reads TGTGCCAGCAGCCCAAGGACTAGCGGGAACAATGAGCAGTTCTTC.

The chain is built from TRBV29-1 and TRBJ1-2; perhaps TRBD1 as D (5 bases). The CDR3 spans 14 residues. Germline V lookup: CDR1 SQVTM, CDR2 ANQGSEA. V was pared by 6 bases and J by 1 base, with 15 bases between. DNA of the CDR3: TGCAGCGTGGCGGCCAGGGCCAGTAACTATGGCTACACCTTC. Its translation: CSVAARASNYGYTF.

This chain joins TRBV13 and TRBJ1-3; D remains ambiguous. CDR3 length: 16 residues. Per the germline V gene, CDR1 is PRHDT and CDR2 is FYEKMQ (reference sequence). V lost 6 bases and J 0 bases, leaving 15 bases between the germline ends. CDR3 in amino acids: CASRYRGGYSGNTIYF. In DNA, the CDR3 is TGTGCCAGCAGATACAGAGGAGGGTACTCTGGAAACACCATATATTTT.

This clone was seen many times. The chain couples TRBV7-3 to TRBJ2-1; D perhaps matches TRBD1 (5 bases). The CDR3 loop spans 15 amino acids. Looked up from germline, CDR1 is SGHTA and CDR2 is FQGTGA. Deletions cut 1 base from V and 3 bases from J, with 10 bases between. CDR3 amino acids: CASSLNQGNYNEQFF. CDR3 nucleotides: TGTGCCAGCAGCTTAAACCAGGGAAACTACAATGAGCAGTTCTTC.

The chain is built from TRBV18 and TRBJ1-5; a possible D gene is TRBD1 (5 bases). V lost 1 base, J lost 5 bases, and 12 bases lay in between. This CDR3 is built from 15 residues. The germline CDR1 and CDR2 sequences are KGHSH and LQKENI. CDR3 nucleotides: TGTGCCAGCTCACCACGGGGCGGGGCCGATCAGCCCCAGCATTTT. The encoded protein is CASSPRGGADQPQHF.

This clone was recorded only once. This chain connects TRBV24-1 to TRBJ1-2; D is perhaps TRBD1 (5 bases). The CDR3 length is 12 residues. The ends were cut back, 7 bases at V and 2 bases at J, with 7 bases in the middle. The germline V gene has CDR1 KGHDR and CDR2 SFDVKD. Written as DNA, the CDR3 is TGTGCCACCAGCCAGGGAAACTATGGCTACACCTTC. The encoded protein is CATSQGNYGYTF.

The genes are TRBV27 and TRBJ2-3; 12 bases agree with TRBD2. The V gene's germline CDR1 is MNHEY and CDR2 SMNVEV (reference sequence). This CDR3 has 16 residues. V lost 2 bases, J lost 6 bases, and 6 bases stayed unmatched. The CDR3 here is CASSLLLAGGPDTQYF. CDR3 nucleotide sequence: TGTGCCAGCAGTTTACTTCTAGCGGGGGGGCCGGATACGCAGTATTTT.

CDR3 sequence (DNA): TGTGCCAGCACTGGACAAACAGGGGGCCACGAGCAGTACTTC. Residues: CASTGQTGGHEQYF. V usage is TRBV7-9 and J usage is TRBJ2-7; TRBD1 matches at 9 bases. The CDR3 is 14 residues long. J lost 5 bases, V lost 7 bases, and 9 bases had no gene match. Germline loops: CDR1 SEHNR, CDR2 FQNEAQ (reference sequence).

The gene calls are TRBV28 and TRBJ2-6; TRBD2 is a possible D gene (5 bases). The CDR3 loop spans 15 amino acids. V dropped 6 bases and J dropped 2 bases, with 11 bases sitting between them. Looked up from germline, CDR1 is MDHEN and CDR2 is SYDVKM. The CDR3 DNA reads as TGTGCCAGCAGCTCGGCGGGTCCTGGGGCCAACGTCCTGACTTTC. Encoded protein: CASSSAGPGANVLTF.